The entry below describes one T cell receptor beta chain. Its specificity is not known. The data are from a study of OX40 agonist ivuxolimab in advanced cancers. Whole-study context: Partial response was recorded in three patients: one hepatocellular carcinoma and two cutaneous melanoma cases.

The method was immunoSEQ multiplex PCR; TCRdb's version includes in-frame clones alone and lacks a portion of them. The profile shows 55,000 to 65,000 clones, about 87% of them singletons. V was shortened by 2 bases and J by 10 bases, with 15 bases between the two germline ends. This CDR3 comprises 15 residues. The germline CDR1 and CDR2 sequences are SGHVS and FQNEAQ. Findings and caveats of the study: With doses of 0.1-3.0 mg/kg, partial responders showed among the lowest clonal expansion.

Autoimmune disease history or systemic immunosuppression led to patient exclusion. The rearrangement joins TRBV7-8 to TRBJ1-6; D possibly corresponds to TRBD1 (5 bases). The sample here was CD4+ or CD8+ T cells sorted from blood, taken in a trial of the OX40 agonist ivuxolimab. The sequence was collected from an adult with an advanced solid tumor such as melanoma, head and neck, liver or kidney cancer. CDR3 nucleotide sequence: TGTGCCAGCAGCTTATCCCAGGGTTCGGGATCACCCCTCCACTTT. This codes for CASSLSQGSGSPLHF.